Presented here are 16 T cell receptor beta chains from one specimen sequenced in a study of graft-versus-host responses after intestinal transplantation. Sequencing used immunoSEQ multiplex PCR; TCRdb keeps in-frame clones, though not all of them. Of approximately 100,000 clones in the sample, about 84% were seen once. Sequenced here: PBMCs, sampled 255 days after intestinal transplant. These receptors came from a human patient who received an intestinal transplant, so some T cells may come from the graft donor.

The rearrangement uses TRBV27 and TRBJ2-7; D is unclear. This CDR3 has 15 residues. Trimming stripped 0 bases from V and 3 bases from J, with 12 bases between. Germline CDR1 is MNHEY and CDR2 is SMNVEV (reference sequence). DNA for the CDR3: TGTGCCAGCAGTTTATCATGGGGTTGGGACTACGAGCAGTACTTC. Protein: CASSLSWGWDYEQYF.

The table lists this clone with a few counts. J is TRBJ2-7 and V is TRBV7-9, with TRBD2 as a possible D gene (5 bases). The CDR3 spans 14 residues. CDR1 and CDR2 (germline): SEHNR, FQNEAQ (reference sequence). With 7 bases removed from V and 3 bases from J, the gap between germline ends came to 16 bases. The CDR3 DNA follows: TGTGCCAGCAAGCCTCTGGAGGAGATCTACGAGCAGTACTTC. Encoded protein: CASKPLEEIYEQYF.

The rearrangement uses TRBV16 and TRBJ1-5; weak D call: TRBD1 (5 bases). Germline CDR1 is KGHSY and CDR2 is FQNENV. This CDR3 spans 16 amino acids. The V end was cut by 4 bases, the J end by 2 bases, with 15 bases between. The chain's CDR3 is CASSPSRGRGNQPQHF. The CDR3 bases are TGTGCCAGCAGCCCATCGAGGGGTAGGGGCAATCAGCCCCAGCATTTT.

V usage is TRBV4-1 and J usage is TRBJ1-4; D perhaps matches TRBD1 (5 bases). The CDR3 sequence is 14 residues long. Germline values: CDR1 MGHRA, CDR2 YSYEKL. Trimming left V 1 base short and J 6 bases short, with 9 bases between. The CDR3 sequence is CASSQVSQDEKLFF. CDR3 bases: TGCGCCAGCAGCCAAGTCTCACAGGATGAAAAACTGTTTTTT.

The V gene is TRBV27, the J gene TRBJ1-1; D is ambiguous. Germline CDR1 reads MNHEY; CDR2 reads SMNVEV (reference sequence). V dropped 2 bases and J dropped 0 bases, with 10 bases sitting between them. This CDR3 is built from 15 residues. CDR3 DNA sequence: TGTGCCAGCAGTTTAGGCCCACCCCTGAACACTGAAGCTTTCTTT. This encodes CASSLGPPLNTEAFF.

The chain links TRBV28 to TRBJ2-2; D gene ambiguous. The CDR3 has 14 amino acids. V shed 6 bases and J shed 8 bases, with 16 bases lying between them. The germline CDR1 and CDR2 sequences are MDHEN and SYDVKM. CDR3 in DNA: TGTGCCAGCAGCCATGAGGTGGTGTTGGGGGAGCTGTTTTTT. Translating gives CASSHEVVLGELFF.

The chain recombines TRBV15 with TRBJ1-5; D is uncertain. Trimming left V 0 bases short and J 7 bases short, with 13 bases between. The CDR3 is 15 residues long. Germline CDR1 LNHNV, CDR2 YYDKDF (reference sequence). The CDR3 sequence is CATSRDEGLGQPQHF. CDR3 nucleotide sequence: TGTGCCACCAGCAGAGACGAGGGTCTGGGACAGCCCCAGCATTTT.

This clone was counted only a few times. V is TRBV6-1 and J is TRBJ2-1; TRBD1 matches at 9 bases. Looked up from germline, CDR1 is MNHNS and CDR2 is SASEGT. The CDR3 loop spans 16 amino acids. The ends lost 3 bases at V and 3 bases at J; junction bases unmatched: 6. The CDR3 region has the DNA TGTGCCAGCAGTGAGCGGGAGACAGGGGGCTACAATGAGCAGTTCTTC. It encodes CASSERETGGYNEQFF.

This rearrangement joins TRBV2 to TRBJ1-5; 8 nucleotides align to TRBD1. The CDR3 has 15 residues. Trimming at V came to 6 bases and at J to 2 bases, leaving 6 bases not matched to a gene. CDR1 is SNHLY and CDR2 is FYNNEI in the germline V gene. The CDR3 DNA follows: TGTGCCAGCAGCCTCGCGGGACAGGGCAATCAGCCCCAGCATTTT. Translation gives CASSLAGQGNQPQHF.

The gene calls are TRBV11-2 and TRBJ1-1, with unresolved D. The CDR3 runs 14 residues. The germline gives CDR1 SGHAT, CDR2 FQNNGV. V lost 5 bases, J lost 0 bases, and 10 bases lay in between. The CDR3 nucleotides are TGTGCCAGCAGCCCTCTTATACTGAACACTGAAGCTTTCTTT. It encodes CASSPLILNTEAFF.

The CDR3 loop reads CASSQSTGTEAFF. In DNA form, the CDR3 reads TGTGCCAGCAGCCAATCGACCGGCACTGAAGCTTTCTTT. V usage is TRBV16 and J usage is TRBJ1-1; no definite D call. This CDR3 contains 13 residues. The germline V and J ends were trimmed by 0 bases and 4 bases, with 6 bases remaining between them. Germline assignment: CDR1 KGHSY and CDR2 FQNENV.

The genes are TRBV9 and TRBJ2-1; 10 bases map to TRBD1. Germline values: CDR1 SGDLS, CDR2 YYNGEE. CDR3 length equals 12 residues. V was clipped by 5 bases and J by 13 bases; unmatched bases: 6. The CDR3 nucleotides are TGTGCCAGCAGTGGACAGGGGGGGACTCAGTTCTTC. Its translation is CASSGQGGTQFF. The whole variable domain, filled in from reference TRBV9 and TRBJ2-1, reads DSGVTQTPKHLITATGQRVTLRCSPRSGDLSVYWYQQSLDQGLQFLIQYYNGEERAKGNILERFSAQQFPDLHSELNLSSLELGDSALYFCASSGQGGTQFFGPGTRLTVL.

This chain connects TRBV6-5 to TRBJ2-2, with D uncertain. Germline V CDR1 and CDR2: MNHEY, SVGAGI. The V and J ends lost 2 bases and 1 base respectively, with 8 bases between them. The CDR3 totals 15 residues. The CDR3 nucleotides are TGTGCCAGCAGTTACGCACCCCTGAACACCGGGGAGCTGTTTTTT. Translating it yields CASSYAPLNTGELFF.

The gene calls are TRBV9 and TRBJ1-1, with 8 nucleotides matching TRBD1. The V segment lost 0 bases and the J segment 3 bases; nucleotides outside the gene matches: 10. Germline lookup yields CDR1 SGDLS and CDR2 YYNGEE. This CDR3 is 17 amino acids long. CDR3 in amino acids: CASSVVNRGLADTEAFF. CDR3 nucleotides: TGTGCCAGCAGCGTAGTCAACAGGGGGTTGGCGGACACTGAAGCTTTCTTT.

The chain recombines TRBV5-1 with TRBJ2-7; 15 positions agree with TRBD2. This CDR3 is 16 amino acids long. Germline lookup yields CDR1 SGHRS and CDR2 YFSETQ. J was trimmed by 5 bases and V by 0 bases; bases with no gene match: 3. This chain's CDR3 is CASSLGGLAGGNEQYF. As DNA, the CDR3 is TGCGCCAGCAGCTTGGGAGGACTAGCGGGAGGGAACGAGCAGTACTTC.

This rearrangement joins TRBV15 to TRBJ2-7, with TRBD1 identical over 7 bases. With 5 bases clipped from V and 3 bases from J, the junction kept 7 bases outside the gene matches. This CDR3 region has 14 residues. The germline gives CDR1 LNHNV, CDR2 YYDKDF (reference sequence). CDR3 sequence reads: CATSDDRENYEQYF. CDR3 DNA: TGTGCCACCAGCGATGACAGGGAAAACTACGAGCAGTACTTC.